This TCR beta chain was captured by sequencing in a study of blood T cell repertoires in COVID-19 (dated by TCRdb to 2020 to 2021). Concerning the study at large: Collaborator samples came from the United States, Italy and Spain and covered acute and convalescent phases of COVID-19. A freely available public database, intended as a resource for researchers studying the immune response to SARS-CoV-2, is where the repertoires were released. Where HLA class I and class II types were available, the types were taken from metadata supplied by the sample provider, not from assay-based typing. The material from the prospective study consisted of cDNA or gDNA derived from T cells, B-cell-depleted T cells, or PBMCs. The dataset comprised deeply sampled blood TCRbeta repertoires from subjects exposed to, actively infected with, or recovered from COVID-19. A de-identified subject ID, COVID-19 status, age in years and sex were almost always included in the sample metadata. Samples came from the ongoing ImmuneRACE study (first 160 participants) plus 1,254 subjects from 6 global collaborators.

TCRbeta CDR3 regions were amplified from genomic DNA using the immunoSEQ Assay, a bias-controlled multiplex PCR. The paper's processing steps were these. Within the assay, amplification of reference gene primers was used to estimate how many nucleated cells each sample contained. Sequence reads were collapsed and filtered to measure the absolute abundance of every unique TCRbeta CDR3 rearrangement. For each sample, productive Simpson clonality was calculated as the square root of Simpson's diversity index over productive rearrangements. TCRdb took this table from immuneACCESS and kept in-frame rearrangements with V and J called. Such tables lack part of the clones; where checked against another copy, unresolved V genes explain under half of the gap, and the rest is unexplained. V and J calls and clone size come straight from that table; D and trimming were deduced from the DNA. The sample data list under 20,000 clones, and more than 65% of these were observed just once. Over 15% of the sample comes from the top ten.

One collaborating source in Seattle enrolled patients while the patients were actively infected and followed the patients over time throughout the course of disease. Each collaborating institution followed its own protocols to collect whole blood in K2EDTA tubes. For TCRbeta analysis, collaborators shipped samples as frozen whole blood, isolated PBMCs, or DNA extracted from either of those sample types. V is pruned by 5 bases and J by 4 bases, leaving 5 bases of the junction without a gene match. CDR1 SGHRS and CDR2 YFSETQ were looked up in the germline V gene. The CDR3, cysteine through phenylalanine, is 14 amino acids long. Just CDR3 DNA is preserved here, 42 bases in frame from base 1. This clone was seen a single time. It has no known antigen specificity. The record has no base qualities; no much larger clone is one base away. General conclusions and limits of the study: Clinical and demographic metadata were provided uncurated, with the amount varying by source and participant.

This receptor was taken from a man aged 70 or older with COVID-19, enrolled during active disease. What was sequenced was peripheral blood. The rearranged segments are TRBV5-1 and TRBJ1-4, and TRBD1 matches 7 of the central bases. The DNA sequence follows: TGCGCCAGCAGTGGGGGACAGTTTAATGAAAAACTGTTTTTT. The encoded protein is CASSGGQFNEKLFF.